This TCR beta chain comes out of a study of T cell responses to AZD1222 COVID-19 vaccine. Sequenced by immunoSEQ multiplex PCR; TCRdb stores in-frame clones only, minus some. The sample has over 120,000 clones, approximately 90% seen once. Germline V CDR1 and CDR2: KGHDR, SFDVKD. The CDR3 has 15 residues. Trimming cost V 9 bases and J 4 bases, with 18 bases left between them. Here the sequenced sample was peripheral blood, taken 28 days after the second AZD1222 dose. The chain joins TRBV24-1 to TRBJ2-1; D is possibly TRBD1 (6 bases). The receptor was derived from an adult who received the AZD1222 COVID-19 vaccine. The CDR3 loop reads CATGTGTRPYNEQFF. Written as DNA, the CDR3 is TGTGCCACCGGCACCGGGACAAGACCTTACAATGAGCAGTTCTTC.